This T cell receptor (beta chain) is drawn from a study of vaccination and CD4 T cells after COVID-19. Treatment: roughly 11-day PBMC culture with coronavirus spike peptide pools or control peptides (ViraFEST assay). At the Johns Hopkins FTIC core, DNA taken from cultured CD4+ T cells was sequenced by way of the Oncomine TCR Beta short-read assay. A single record per CDR3 protein comes from TCRdb applying MiXCR to the PCR reads. The table lists about 20,000 distinct CDR3 sequences, roughly two fifths of them singletons. This CDR3 spans 14 amino acids. Germline values: CDR1 DFQATT, CDR2 SNEGSKA (reference sequence). As concerns this clonotype: Its antigen is as yet unknown. The junction shows a germline mismatch at one end, possibly a read error.

The chain employs TRBV20-1 and TRBJ1-1, with 7 bases that match TRBD1. The receptor comes from a human donor who had recovered from COVID-19. Sequencing used CD4+ T cells from blood, cultured in vitro. The CDR3 loop reads CSARTGLWDTEALF. The DNA for the CDR3 is TGCAGTGCTCGGACAGGCTTATGGGACACTGAAGCTCTCTTT.